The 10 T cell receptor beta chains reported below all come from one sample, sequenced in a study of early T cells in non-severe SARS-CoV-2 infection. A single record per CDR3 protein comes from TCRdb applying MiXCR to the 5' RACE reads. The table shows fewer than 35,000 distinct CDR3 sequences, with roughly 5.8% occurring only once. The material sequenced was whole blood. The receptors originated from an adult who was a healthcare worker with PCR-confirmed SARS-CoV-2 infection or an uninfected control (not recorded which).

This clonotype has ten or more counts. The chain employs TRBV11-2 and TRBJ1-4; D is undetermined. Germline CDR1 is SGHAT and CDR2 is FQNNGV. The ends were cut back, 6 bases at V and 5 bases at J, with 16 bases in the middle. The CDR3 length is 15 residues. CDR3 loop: CASRESRGGNEKLFF. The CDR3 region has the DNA TGTGCCAGCAGGGAATCCCGGGGTGGGAATGAAAAACTGTTTTTT.

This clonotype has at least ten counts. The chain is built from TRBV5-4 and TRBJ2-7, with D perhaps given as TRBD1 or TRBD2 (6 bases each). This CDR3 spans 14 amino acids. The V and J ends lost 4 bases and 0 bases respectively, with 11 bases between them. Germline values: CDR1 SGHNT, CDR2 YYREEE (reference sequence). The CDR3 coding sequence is TGTGCCAGCAGCATAGGGGGGAGCTCCTACGAGCAGTACTTC. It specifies CASSIGGSSYEQYF.

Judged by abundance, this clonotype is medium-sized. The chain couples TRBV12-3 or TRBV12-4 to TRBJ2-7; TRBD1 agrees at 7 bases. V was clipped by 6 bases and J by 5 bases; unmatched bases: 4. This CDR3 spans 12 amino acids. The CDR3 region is CASSPGQNEQYF. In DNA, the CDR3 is TGTGCCAGCAGCCCGGGACAGAACGAGCAGTACTTC.

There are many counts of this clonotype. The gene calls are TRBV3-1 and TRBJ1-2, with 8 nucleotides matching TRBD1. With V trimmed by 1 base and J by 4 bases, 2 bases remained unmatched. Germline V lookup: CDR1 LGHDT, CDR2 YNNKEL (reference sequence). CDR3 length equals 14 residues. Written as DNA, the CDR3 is TGTGCCAGCAGCCAAGGGACAGGGAGCTATGGCTACACCTTC. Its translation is CASSQGTGSYGYTF.

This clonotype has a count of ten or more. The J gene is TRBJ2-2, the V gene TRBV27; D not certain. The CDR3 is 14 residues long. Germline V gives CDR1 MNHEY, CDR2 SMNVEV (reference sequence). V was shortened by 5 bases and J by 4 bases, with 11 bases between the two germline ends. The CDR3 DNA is TGTGCCAGCAGTCCTACCCAAGGCACCGGGGAGCTGTTTTTT. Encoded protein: CASSPTQGTGELFF.

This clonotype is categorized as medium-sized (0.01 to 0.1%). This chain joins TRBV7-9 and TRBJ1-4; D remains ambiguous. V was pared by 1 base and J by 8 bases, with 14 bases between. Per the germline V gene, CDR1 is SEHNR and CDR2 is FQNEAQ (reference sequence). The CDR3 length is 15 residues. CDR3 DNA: TGTGCCAGCAGCTTAGGCCGACTCGGCGGCGAAAAACTGTTTTTT. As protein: CASSLGRLGGEKLFF.

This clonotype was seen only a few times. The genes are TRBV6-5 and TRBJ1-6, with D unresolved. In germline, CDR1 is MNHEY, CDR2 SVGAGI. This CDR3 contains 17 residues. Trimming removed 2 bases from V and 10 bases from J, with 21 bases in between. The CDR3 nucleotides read TGTGCCAGCAGTTACAGTGCTTCGTCCGGGATAAGATCACCCCTCCACTTT. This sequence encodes CASSYSASSGIRSPLHF.

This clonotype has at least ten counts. CDR3 nucleotides: TGTGCCAGCAGTTTAACGGGGCCCACTGAAGCTTTCTTT. It translates to CASSLTGPTEAFF. J is TRBJ1-1 and V is TRBV28; possible D gene TRBD1, 5 bases. This CDR3 spans 13 amino acids. Looked up from germline, CDR1 is MDHEN and CDR2 is SYDVKM. With 2 bases removed from V and 4 bases from J, the gap between germline ends came to 8 bases.

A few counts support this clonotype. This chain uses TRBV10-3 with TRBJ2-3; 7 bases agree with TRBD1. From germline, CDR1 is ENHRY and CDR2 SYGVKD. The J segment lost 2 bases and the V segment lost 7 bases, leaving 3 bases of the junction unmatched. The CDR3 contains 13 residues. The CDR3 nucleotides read TGTGCCATCATGGGACAGTCCACAGATACGCAGTATTTT. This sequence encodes CAIMGQSTDTQYF.

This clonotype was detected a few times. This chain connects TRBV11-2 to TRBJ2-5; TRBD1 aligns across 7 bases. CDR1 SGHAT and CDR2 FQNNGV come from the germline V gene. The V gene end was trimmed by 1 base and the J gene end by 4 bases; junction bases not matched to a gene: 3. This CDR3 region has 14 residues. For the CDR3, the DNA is TGTGCCAGCAGCTTAGGGAACAGGGGAGAGACCCAGTACTTC. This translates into CASSLGNRGETQYF.